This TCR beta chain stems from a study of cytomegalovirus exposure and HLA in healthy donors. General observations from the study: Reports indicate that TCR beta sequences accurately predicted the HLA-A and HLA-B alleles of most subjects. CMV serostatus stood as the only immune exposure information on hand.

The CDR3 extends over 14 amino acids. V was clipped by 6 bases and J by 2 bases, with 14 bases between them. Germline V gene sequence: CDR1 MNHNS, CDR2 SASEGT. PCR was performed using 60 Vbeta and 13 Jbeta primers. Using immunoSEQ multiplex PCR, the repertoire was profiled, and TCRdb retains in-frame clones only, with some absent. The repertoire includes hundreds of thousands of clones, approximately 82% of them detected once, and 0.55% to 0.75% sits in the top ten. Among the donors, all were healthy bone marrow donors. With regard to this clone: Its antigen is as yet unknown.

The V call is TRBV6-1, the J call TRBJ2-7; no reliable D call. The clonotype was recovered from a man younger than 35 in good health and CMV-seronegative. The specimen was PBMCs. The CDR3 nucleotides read TGTGCCAGCAGACGCGGTACGGGTACCTACGAGCAGTACTTC. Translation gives CASRRGTGTYEQYF.